This T cell receptor (beta chain) was sequenced during a study of neurological immune-mediated disorders. Whole-study findings and limits: No CDR3 amino acid sequences were shared by expanded clones across subjects, suggesting private repertoires in all groups. Whereas HTLV-1-associated myelopathy showed the most TCR clonal expansion, multiple sclerosis showed the least, with levels below those of healthy controls.

This clonotype was seen at least ten times. The target antigen is unknown. Germline V gene data show CDR1 as DFQATT and CDR2 as SNEGSKA (reference sequence). The CDR3 has 15 residues. Trimming at V came to 6 bases and at J to 0 bases, leaving 5 bases not matched to a gene. From the 5' RACE reads, TCRdb called clonotypes with MiXCR, one entry per CDR3 protein. Among around 64,000 distinct CDR3 sequences listed, 2.5% to 4% were seen once. The unsorted libraries originated from 2 million PBMCs that had been stored at -80 C. The rearrangement uses TRBV20-1 and TRBJ1-6; 7 bases align to TRBD1. Sequences were obtained from PBMCs. The origin of this receptor is a woman in her 50s with multiple sclerosis. CDR3 sequence (DNA): TGCAGTGCCACCAGGGGGAACTCCTATAATTCACCCCTCCACTTT. This codes for CSATRGNSYNSPLHF.